Below, 21 T cell receptor beta chains from the same sample are listed, as sequenced in a study of CD8+CD57+ T cells in acquired aplastic anemia. The authors sequenced patients whose flow cytometry had shown CD8+CD57+ cell expansion. Both TCR beta VDJ combination and CDR3 sequence profiling were carried out. Genomic DNA was the template for this profiling. TCRdb ran MiXCR on the reads and lists one entry per CDR3 protein. The sample has around 210,000 distinct CDR3 sequences; over 55% are singletons. What was sequenced was sorted CD4+, CD8+, or CD8+CD57+ T cells (not recorded which) from PBMCs. The receptors were gathered from a human donor with aplastic anemia.

This sequence joins TRBV2 and TRBJ2-7; maybe TRBD1 (6 bases). V lost 2 bases to trimming and J lost 6 bases, with 14 bases between them. This CDR3 has 14 residues. The germline V gene encodes CDR1 SNHLY and CDR2 FYNNEI. The CDR3 DNA reads as TGTGCCAGCAGTGAAATTGCAACAGGGCTCGAGCAGTACTTC. Protein sequence: CASSEIATGLEQYF.

The chain couples TRBV20-1 to TRBJ1-6; the match to TRBD1 covers 7 bases. Germline CDR1 and CDR2: DFQATT and SNEGSKA (reference sequence). The CDR3 runs 17 residues. V was pared by 5 bases and J by 9 bases, with 19 bases of the junction left unmatched. CDR3 bases: TGCAGTGCTTTTCCCCGGGACAGTGGACCGGGAGCTTCACCCCTCCACTTT. It codes for CSAFPRDSGPGASPLHF.

Regarding this clonotype: One junction end disagrees with the germline gene, perhaps due to a read error. The CDR3 sequence: CASSFGQGPYGQYF. CDR3 nucleotides: TGTGCCAGCAGCTTCGGACAGGGCCCCTACGGGCAGTACTTC. The chain couples TRBV5-8 to TRBJ2-7, with TRBD1 identical over 8 bases. The CDR3 length is 14 residues. The germline gives CDR1 SGHTS, CDR2 YDEGEE.

This clonotype was found once. V usage is TRBV5-4 and J usage is TRBJ1-6; TRBD1 agrees at 7 bases. The CDR3 is 14 residues long. Germline V gives CDR1 SGHNT, CDR2 YYREEE (reference sequence). Trimming removed 5 bases from V and 10 bases from J; junction bases left unmatched: 9. The DNA of the CDR3 is TGTGCCAGCAGACTCGGGACAGCGAAATCACCCCTCCACTTT. Its protein is CASRLGTAKSPLHF.

There are many counts of this clonotype. J is TRBJ1-1 and V is TRBV9; D call uncertain. CDR3 length: 14 amino acids. Germline loops: CDR1 SGDLS, CDR2 YYNGEE. V shed 3 bases and J shed 6 bases, with 15 bases lying between them. The CDR3, as DNA: TGTGCCAGCAGCGCGGGCCCGACATCTGCTGAAGCTTTCTTT. Protein product: CASSAGPTSAEAFF.

V usage is TRBV5-1 and J usage is TRBJ2-2; possible D gene TRBD1, 6 bases. Germline CDR1 reads SGHRS; CDR2 reads YFSETQ. Trimming cost V 7 bases and J 0 bases, with 19 bases left between them. CDR3 length equals 17 residues. This chain's CDR3 is CASEHSTGFANTGELFF. In nucleotides, the CDR3 is TGCGCCAGCGAACATTCAACAGGGTTCGCGAACACCGGGGAGCTGTTTTTT.

The rearrangement joins TRBV7-2 to TRBJ2-7; D may match TRBD1 or TRBD2 (6 bases each). Germline CDR1 SGHTA, CDR2 FQGNSA. CDR3 length: 16 residues. V lost 0 bases and J 2 bases, leaving 14 bases between the germline ends. Here the CDR3 reads CASSLAGGGSAYEQYF. The CDR3 nucleotides are TGTGCCAGCAGCTTAGCGGGGGGCGGTAGCGCCTACGAGCAGTACTTC.

Note on this clonotype: A read error may produce the germline difference seen at one junction end. The rearrangement joins TRBV11-2 to TRBJ2-1; D is unresolved. Per germline, CDR1 SGHAT and CDR2 FQNNGV. This CDR3 contains 14 residues. The CDR3: CASSLDLSPAAEIF. CDR3 nucleotides: TGTGCCAGCAGCTTAGATCTAAGTCCTGCTGCGGAAATCTTC.

This clonotype occurred many times. The chain couples TRBV6-1 to TRBJ2-4, with D perhaps assigned TRBD1 or TRBD2 (6 bases each). In germline, CDR1 is MNHNS, CDR2 SASEGT. The CDR3 extends over 17 amino acids. Trimming stripped 1 base from V and 8 bases from J, with 21 bases between. The CDR3 is CASSEGGTIRSQDIQYF. The CDR3, as DNA: TGTGCCAGCAGTGAAGGCGGGACAATAAGATCGCAAGACATTCAGTACTTC.

This clonotype was detected once. The chain recombines TRBV7-9 with TRBJ2-1, with 7 positions matching TRBD2. Germline values: CDR1 SEHNR, CDR2 FQNEAQ (reference sequence). The CDR3 covers 16 residues. The trim removed 2 bases at V and 3 bases at J, leaving 7 bases unmatched. The CDR3 coding sequence is TGTGCCAGCAGCTTAACGGCGGGGGTCTACTACAATGAGCAGTTCTTC. Amino acids: CASSLTAGVYYNEQFF. Variable domain in full (rest from reference TRBV7-9 and TRBJ2-1): DTGVSQNPRHKITKRGQNVTFRCDPISEHNRLYWYRQTLGQGPEFLTYFQNEAQLEKSRLLSDRFSAERPKGSFSTLEIQRTEQGDSAMYLCASSLTAGVYYNEQFFGPGTRLTVL.

V and J are TRBV12-5 and TRBJ2-7; 7 nucleotides match TRBD1. Per the germline V gene, CDR1 is LGHNT and CDR2 is FRNRAP. The CDR3 has 15 amino acids. The V and J ends lost 1 base and 1 base, in that order; junction bases with no gene match: 4. In DNA, the CDR3 is TGTGCTAGTGGTTTGGCCGGGACAGTATCCTACGAGCAGTACTTC. Protein: CASGLAGTVSYEQYF.

This chain links TRBV29-1 with TRBJ2-7; the D gene is possibly TRBD2 (5 bases). The CDR3 is made up of 14 amino acids. Germline V lookup: CDR1 SQVTM, CDR2 ANQGSEA. V was trimmed by 3 bases and J by 1 base, leaving 13 bases between them. Here the CDR3 reads CSVDTGKASYEQYF. The CDR3 DNA reads TGCAGCGTTGATACGGGGAAAGCTTCCTACGAGCAGTACTTC.

As to this clonotype: This sequence may be a read error, since a much larger clone differs from it by one base. V gene TRBV12-3 or TRBV12-4 combines with J gene TRBJ2-2; the match to TRBD1 covers 7 bases. The CDR3 consists of 12 residues. The V segment lost 6 bases and the J segment 6 bases; nucleotides outside the gene matches: 1. The CDR3 DNA reads TGTGCCAGCAGACAGGGGTCCGGGGAGCTGTTTTTT. Residues: CASRQGSGELFF.

For the CDR3, the DNA is TGCAGTGCTAGAGTAAGGACAGAAAAAGAGACCCAGTACTTC. As protein: CSARVRTEKETQYF. The rearrangement links TRBV20-1 to TRBJ2-5; D may be TRBD1 (6 bases). This CDR3 comprises 14 residues. Germline V gives CDR1 DFQATT, CDR2 SNEGSKA (reference sequence). The V and J ends lost 1 base and 3 bases respectively, with 12 bases between them.

This clonotype is a singleton in its sample. V gene TRBV7-3 combines with J gene TRBJ2-2; 7 positions match TRBD1. Trimming cost V 5 bases and J 1 base; bases outside gene matches: 4. The germline V gene has CDR1 SGHTA and CDR2 FQGTGA. This CDR3 comprises 15 residues. CDR3 protein: CASSKGQRNTGELFF. Written as DNA, the CDR3 is TGTGCCAGCAGCAAGGGACAGCGGAACACCGGGGAGCTGTTTTTT.

The V and J genes are TRBV2 and TRBJ1-5, with unresolved D. The CDR3 loop spans 13 amino acids. Germline V gene data show CDR1 as SNHLY and CDR2 as FYNNEI. Trimming stripped 3 bases from V and 6 bases from J, with 9 bases between. The CDR3 here is CASSDRWGQPQHF. Written as DNA, the CDR3 is TGTGCCAGCAGTGACAGGTGGGGTCAGCCCCAGCATTTT.

This clonotype has more than one count but fewer than ten. A much larger clonotype is one base distant, so this may be a read error. The rearrangement joins TRBV12-5 to TRBJ1-5; D perhaps matches TRBD1 (5 bases). CDR3 size: 15 residues. Germline V gene data show CDR1 as LGHNT and CDR2 as FRNRAP. The CDR3 protein is CASSPSGNSNQPQHF. The CDR3, as DNA: TGTGCCAGCAGTCCCTCAGGGAATAGCAATCAGCCCCAGCATTTT.

CDR3 in amino acids: CASSHERTVNEQYF. The CDR3 nucleotides are TGTGCCAGCAGTCACGAACGGACAGTGAATGAGCAGTACTTC. The V call is TRBV25-1, the J call TRBJ2-7, with D tentatively TRBD1 (6 bases). V dropped 5 bases and J dropped 7 bases, with 18 bases sitting between them. This CDR3 comprises 14 residues. Germline V gene sequence: CDR1 MGHDK, CDR2 SYGVNS.

This chain uses TRBV2 with TRBJ1-1; D is possibly TRBD1 (6 bases). Germline V gene sequence: CDR1 SNHLY, CDR2 FYNNEI. V lost 10 bases, J lost 3 bases, and 24 bases lay in between. CDR3 length: 16 amino acids. CDR3 residues: CATRPGRGGVDTEAFF. In DNA form, the CDR3 reads TGTGCCACCCGTCCGGGTAGGGGGGGAGTTGACACTGAAGCTTTCTTT.

The V and J genes are TRBV5-1 and TRBJ2-1; 15 nucleotides agree with TRBD2. V shed 1 base and J 4 bases; nucleotides not matched to a gene: 9. The CDR3 is 19 amino acids. Looked up from germline, CDR1 is SGHRS and CDR2 is YFSETQ. CDR3 sequence reads: CASSLRLGLAGGGYNEQFF. Here the CDR3 DNA reads TGCGCCAGCAGCTTGAGGCTGGGACTAGCGGGAGGAGGGTACAATGAGCAGTTCTTC.

The chain uses TRBV7-8 and TRBJ2-7, with D perhaps assigned TRBD1 or TRBD2 (5 bases each). Per the germline V gene, CDR1 is SGHVS and CDR2 is FQNEAQ. The CDR3 covers 18 residues. The V end was cut by 4 bases, the J end by 0 bases, with 22 bases between. CDR3 nucleotides: TGTGCCAGCAGCTCAGAGGGGTCAGGACTCGTCGACTCCTACGAGCAGTACTTC. It translates to CASSSEGSGLVDSYEQYF.